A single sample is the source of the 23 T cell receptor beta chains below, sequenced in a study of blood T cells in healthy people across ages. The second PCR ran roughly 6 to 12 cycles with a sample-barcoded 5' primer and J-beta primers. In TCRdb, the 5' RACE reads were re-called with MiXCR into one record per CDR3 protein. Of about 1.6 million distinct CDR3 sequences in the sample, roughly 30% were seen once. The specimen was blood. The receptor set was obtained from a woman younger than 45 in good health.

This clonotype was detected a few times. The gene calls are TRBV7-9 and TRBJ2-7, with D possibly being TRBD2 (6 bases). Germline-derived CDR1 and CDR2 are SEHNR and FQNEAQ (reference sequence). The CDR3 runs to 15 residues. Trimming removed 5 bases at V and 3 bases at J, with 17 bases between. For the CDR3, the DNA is TGTGCCAGCAGCCCTGCAGGGAGGTTGGGCTACGAGCAGTACTTC. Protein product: CASSPAGRLGYEQYF.

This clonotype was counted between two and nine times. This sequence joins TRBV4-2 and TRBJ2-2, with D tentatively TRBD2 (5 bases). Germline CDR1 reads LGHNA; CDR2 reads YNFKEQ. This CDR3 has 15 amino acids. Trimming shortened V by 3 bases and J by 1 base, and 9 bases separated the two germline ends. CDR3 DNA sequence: TGTGCCAGCAGCCACGGTGGAGGGAACACCGGGGAGCTGTTTTTT. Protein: CASSHGGGNTGELFF.

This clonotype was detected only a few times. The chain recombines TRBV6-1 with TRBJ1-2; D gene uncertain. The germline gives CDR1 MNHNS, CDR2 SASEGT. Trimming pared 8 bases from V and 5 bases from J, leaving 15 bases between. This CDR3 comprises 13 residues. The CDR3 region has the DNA TGTGCCAGCGGCGCACAGAAGGGATATGGCTACACCTTC. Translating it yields CASGAQKGYGYTF.

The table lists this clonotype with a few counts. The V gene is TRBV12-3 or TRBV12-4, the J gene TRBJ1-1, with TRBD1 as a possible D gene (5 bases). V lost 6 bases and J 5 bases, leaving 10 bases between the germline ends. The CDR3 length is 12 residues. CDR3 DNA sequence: TGTGCCAGCAGGGGGGGGAGGACTGAAGCTTTCTTT. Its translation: CASRGGRTEAFF.

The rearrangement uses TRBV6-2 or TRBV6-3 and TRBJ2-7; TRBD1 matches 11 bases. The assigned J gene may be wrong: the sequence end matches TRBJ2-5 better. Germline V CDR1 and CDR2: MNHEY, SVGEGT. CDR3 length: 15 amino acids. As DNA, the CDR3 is TGTGCCAGAAGCCTCCGGACAGGGGGCGCCGAGACCCAGTACTTC. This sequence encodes CARSLRTGGAETQYF.

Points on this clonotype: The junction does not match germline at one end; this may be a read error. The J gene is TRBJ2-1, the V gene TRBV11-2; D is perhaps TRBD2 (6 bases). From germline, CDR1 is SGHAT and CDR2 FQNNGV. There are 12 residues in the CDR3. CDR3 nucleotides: TGTGCCGGCAGCGCAGGAGGGGCCTCGGCGTTCTTC. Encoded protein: CAGSAGGASAFF. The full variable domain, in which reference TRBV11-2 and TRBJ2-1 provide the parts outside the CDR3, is EAGVAQSPRYKIIEKRQSVAFWCNPISGHATLYWYQQILGQGPKLLIQFQNNGVVDDSQLPKDRFSAERLKGVDSTLKIQPAKLEDSAVYLCAGSAGGASAFFGPGTRLTVL.

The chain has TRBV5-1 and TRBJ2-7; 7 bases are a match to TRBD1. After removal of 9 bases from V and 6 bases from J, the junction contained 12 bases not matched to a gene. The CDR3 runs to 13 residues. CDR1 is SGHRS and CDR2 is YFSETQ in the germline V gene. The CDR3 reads CATSSDRTGEQYF. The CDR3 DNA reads TGCGCCACCTCGTCGGACAGGACGGGCGAGCAGTACTTC.

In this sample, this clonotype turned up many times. This CDR3 reads CASTTRSTGGIYEQYF. For the CDR3, the DNA is TGCGCCAGCACCACAAGATCGACGGGGGGGATCTACGAGCAGTACTTC. The gene calls are TRBV4-1 and TRBJ2-7, with 8 bases that match TRBD2. V was clipped by 7 bases and J by 3 bases; unmatched bases: 14. CDR1 MGHRA and CDR2 YSYEKL come from the germline V gene. This CDR3 is built from 16 residues.

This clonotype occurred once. The CDR3 is CASGLVYRDPYF. The CDR3 nucleotides are TGTGCTAGTGGTTTGGTCTACAGGGATCCGTACTTC. The J gene is TRBJ2-5, the V gene TRBV12-5; maybe TRBD1 (6 bases). From germline, CDR1 is LGHNT and CDR2 FRNRAP. The V gene lost 0 bases and the J gene lost 13 bases, with 12 bases spanning the gap. The CDR3 covers 12 residues.

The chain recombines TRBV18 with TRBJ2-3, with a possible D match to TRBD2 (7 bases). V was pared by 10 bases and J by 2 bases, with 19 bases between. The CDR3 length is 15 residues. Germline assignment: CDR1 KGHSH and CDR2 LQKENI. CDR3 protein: CATSRGGPITDTQYF. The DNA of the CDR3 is TGTGCCACCTCGAGGGGGGGACCCATCACAGATACGCAGTATTTT.

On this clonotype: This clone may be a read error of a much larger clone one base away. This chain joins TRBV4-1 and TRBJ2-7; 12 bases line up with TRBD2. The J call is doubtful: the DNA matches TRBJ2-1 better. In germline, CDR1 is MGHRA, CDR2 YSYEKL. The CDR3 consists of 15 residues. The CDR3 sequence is CANSRPSGRAFEQFF. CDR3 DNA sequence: TGCGCCAACAGCCGACCTAGCGGGAGGGCCTTTGAGCAGTTCTTC.

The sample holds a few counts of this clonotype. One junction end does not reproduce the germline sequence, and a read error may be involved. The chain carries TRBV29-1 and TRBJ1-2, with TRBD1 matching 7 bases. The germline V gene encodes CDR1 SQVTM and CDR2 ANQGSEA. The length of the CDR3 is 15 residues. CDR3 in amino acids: CSVVGDRETNYGYTF. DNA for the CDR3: TGCAGTGTTGTCGGAGACAGGGAGACTAACTATGGCTACACCTTC.

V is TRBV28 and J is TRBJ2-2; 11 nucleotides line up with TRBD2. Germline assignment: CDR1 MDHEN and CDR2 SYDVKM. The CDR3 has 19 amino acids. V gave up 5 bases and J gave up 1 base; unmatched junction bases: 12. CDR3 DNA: TGTGCCAGCAGTCCGTCAACCGGGACTAGCGGCCAGAACACCGGGGAGCTGTTTTTT. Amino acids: CASSPSTGTSGQNTGELFF.

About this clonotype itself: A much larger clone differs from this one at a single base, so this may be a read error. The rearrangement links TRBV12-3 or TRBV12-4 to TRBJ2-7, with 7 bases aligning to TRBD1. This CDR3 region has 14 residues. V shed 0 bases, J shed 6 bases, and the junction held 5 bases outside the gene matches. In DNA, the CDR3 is TGTGCCAGCAGTTTAGCGACAGGGTACTGCGAGCAGTACTTC. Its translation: CASSLATGYCEQYF.

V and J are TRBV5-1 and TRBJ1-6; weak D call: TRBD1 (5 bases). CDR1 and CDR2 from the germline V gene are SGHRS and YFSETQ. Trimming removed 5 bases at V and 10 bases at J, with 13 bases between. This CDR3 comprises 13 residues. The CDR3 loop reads CASSLGPGSPLHF. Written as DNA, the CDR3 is TGCGCCAGCAGTCTGGGGCCAGGATCACCCCTCCACTTT.

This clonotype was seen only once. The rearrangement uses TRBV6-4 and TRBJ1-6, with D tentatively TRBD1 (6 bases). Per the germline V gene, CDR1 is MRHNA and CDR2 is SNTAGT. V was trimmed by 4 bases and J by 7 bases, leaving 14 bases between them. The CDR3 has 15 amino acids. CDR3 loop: CASSAEQGKNSPLHF. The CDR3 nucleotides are TGTGCCAGCAGTGCCGAACAGGGAAAGAATTCACCCCTCCACTTT.

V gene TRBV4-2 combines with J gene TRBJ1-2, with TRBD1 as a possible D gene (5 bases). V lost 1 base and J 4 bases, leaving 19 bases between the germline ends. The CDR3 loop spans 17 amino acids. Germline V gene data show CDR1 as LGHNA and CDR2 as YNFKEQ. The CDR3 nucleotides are TGTGCCAGCAGCCAAGCCGCCGGGGCGTCGCACATCTATGGCTACACCTTC. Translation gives CASSQAAGASHIYGYTF.

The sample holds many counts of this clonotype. The CDR3 nucleotides read TGCAGTGCCCAAGACAGTCCTTCGCAGTATTTT. This encodes CSAQDSPSQYF. The chain employs TRBV20-1 and TRBJ2-3, with D maybe TRBD1 (5 bases). This CDR3 spans 11 amino acids. CDR1 is DFQATT, CDR2 SNEGSKA, per germline (reference sequence). Trimming shortened V by 6 bases and J by 10 bases, and 14 bases separated the two germline ends.

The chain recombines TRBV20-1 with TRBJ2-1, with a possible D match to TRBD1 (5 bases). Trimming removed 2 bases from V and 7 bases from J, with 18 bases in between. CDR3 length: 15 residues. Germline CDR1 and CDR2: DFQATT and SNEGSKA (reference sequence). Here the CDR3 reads CSARFRWVAGNEQFF. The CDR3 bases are TGCAGTGCTAGATTCCGATGGGTAGCAGGGAATGAGCAGTTCTTC.

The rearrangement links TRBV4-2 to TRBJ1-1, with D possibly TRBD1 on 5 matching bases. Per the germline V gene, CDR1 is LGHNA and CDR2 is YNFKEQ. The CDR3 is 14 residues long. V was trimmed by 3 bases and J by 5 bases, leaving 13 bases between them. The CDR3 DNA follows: TGTGCCAGCAGCCATACGTGGGGGGAGACTGAAGCTTTCTTT. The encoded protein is CASSHTWGETEAFF.

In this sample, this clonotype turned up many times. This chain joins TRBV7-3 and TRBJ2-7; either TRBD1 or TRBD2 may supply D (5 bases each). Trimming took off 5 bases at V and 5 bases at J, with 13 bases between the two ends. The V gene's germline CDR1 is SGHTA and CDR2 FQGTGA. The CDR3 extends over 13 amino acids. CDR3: CASSLGPFDEQYF. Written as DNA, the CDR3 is TGTGCCAGCAGCCTGGGACCCTTCGACGAGCAGTACTTC.

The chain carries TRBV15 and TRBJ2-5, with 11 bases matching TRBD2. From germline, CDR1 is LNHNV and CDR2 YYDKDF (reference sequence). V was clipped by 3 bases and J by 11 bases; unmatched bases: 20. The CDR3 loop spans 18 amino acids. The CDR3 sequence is CATSSMGLAAAMGNEQYF. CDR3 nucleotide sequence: TGTGCCACCAGCAGTATGGGACTAGCGGCCGCCATGGGGAATGAGCAGTACTTC.

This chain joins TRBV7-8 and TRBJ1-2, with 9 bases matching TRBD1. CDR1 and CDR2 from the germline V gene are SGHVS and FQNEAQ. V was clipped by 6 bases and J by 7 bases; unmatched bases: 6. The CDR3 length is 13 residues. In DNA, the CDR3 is TGTGCCAGCAGGCCTACAGGGGGCGGTGGCTACACCTTC. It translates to CASRPTGGGGYTF.